This TCR beta chain is from a study of identical twins (dated by TCRdb to the mid-2010s). General notes on the study: To test whether fetal clonotypes persist, the study used deep sequencing on TCR alpha and beta repertoires from monozygotic twins, unrelated adults of various ages, and cord blood. To rule out contamination, replicate twin experiments were performed at different times with different library preparation protocols.

In this sample, this clonotype turned up many times. There is no known antigen for this receptor. The sample holds no much larger clone one base away, and base qualities are not on file. All donors were healthy Caucasians. The twin cohort consisted of three pairs of female monozygotic twins, all aged about 18 to 30 years. RNA for TCR libraries was isolated from peripheral blood mononuclear cells. Its CDR3 holds 15 amino acids, cysteine through phenylalanine. The kept DNA is CDR3 alone, 45 bases in frame from the first base. The germline V gene encodes CDR1 MDHEN and CDR2 SYDVKM. V loses 5 bases of germline sequence and J loses 6 bases, and the interval between the two ends is 20 bases. Overall study results and their limits: Excess twin sharing in beta out-of-frame sequences was weaker because fewer shared sequences lowered the signal-to-noise ratio. In monozygotic twins, out-of-frame TCR alpha sharing was systematically underestimated by recombination models, although the models agreed with sharing between unrelated individuals. Because the same donors could not be followed over many years, the conclusions relied on cross-sectional statistical analysis. Invariant T cells such as MAIT and iNKT could partly confound zero-insertion analyses, though diverse VJ usage argued against this for most clonotypes. Abundant cord blood beta clonotypes carried fewer insertions; young adult naive repertoires showed a weaker similar trend, while memory repertoires showed none. Out-of-frame TCR alpha sequences shared between twins showed an excess of low generation-probability sequences compared with coincidental sharing between unrelated individuals.

The library relied on 5' RACE. The reads were generated on an Illumina HiSeq 2000. A universal primer binding site was added through template switching, and the final cDNA carried a unique molecular identifier so that TCR cDNA molecules could be counted accurately. First-strand cDNA for TCR alpha and beta chains was synthesized from specific primers in the conserved constant-segment region. To control for contamination, every cDNA library carried two barcodes: a SMART-Mk sample barcode plus Illumina barcodes. TruSeq adapter sequences and Illumina sample barcodes were added in two successive PCR steps. The Illumina HiSeq platform was used with custom primers to sequence TCR alpha and beta cDNA libraries. In the original analysis: MiGEC processed the raw reads to extract unique molecular identifiers, while MiXCR was used to determine the CDR3 positions. Recombination models were inferred per individual with the repgenHMM and IGoR tools using an EM algorithm. The analysis of shared clonotypes was done with the tcR package in R, with sharing normalized by the product of cloneset sizes. Out-of-frame nonproductive sequences were analyzed to study raw recombination free of thymic and clonal selection effects. The raw public data were reprocessed by TCRdb itself: fastp quality trimming at Q25, MiXCR clonotype calling, in-frame beta chains only. Records with the same CDR3 protein are collapsed into one entry carrying the most frequent genes and DNA. TCRdb's processing, not the study's, gives the V and J calls here. In all, the sample holds 650,000 to 800,000 distinct CDR3 sequences, and over 8.5% of those were seen once. Together, the top ten hold approximately 0.94% of the sample.

In addition, the sample was reused for a study of yellow fever vaccine responses in identical twins. Looking at the second paper: According to the authors, the vaccine-induced T cell response in identical twins seemed to be partly convergent and partly specific to each individual. In the study, vaccine-responding T cell clones were precisely tracked in identical twins.

Sequencing was done on a sample of PBMCs. The rearranged segments are TRBV28 and TRBJ2-7; the D gene is possibly TRBD1, with 6 bases matching. This receptor was obtained from a woman aged 18-30 years in good health. The bases are TGTGCCAGCAGTACCCCGGGCCCAGGGGTTGGCGAGCAGTACTTC. The translation is CASSTPGPGVGEQYF. Beyond the CDR3, the reference TRBV28 and TRBJ2-7 genes provide the residues; the full variable domain reads: DVKVTQSSRYLVKRTGEKVFLECVQDMDHENMFWYRQDPGLGLRLIYFSYDVKMKEKGDIPEGYSVSREKKERFSLILESASTNQTSMYLCASSTPGPGVGEQYFGPGTRLTVT.